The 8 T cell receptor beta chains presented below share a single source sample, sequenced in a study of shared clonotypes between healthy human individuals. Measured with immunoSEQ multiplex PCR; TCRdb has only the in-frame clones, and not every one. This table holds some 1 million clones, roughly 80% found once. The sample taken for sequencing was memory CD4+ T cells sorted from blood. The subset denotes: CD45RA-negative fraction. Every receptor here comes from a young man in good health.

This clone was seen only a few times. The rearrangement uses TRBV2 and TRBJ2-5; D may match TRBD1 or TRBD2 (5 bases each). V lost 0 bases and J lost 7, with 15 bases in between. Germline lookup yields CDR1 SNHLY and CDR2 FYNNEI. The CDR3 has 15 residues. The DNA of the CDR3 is TGTGCCAGCAGTGAAGCAGGGGCACCCCGGGGGACCCAGTACTTC. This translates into CASSEAGAPRGTQYF.

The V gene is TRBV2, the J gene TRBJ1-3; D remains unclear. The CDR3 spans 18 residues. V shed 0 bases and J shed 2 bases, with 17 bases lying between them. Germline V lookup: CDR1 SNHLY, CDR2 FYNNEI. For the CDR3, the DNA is TGTGCCAGCAGTGAAGCGCTTCGGGGAGGTCGCGCTGGAAACACCATATATTTT. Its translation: CASSEALRGGRAGNTIYF.

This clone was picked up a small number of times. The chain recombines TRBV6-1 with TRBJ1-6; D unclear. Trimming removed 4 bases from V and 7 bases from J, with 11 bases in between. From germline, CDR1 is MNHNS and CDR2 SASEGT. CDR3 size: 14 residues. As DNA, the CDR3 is TGTGCCAGCAGTGCCACATTCTCCAATTCACCCCTCCACTTT. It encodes CASSATFSNSPLHF.

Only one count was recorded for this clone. The CDR3: CASSWGTGEGEKLFF. In DNA form, the CDR3 reads TGCGCCAGCAGCTGGGGGACAGGGGAAGGAGAAAAACTGTTTTTT. The J gene is TRBJ1-4, the V gene TRBV5-1, with 10 nucleotides matching TRBD1. There are 15 residues in the CDR3. J lost 8 bases, V lost 3 bases, and 7 bases had no gene match. Germline V CDR1 and CDR2: SGHRS, YFSETQ.

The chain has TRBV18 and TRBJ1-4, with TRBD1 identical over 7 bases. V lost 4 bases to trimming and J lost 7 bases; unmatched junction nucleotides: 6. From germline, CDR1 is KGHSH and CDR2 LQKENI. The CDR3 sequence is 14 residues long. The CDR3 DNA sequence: TGTGCCAGCTCACAATCGGGACAGAGTGAAAAACTGTTTTTT. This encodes CASSQSGQSEKLFF.

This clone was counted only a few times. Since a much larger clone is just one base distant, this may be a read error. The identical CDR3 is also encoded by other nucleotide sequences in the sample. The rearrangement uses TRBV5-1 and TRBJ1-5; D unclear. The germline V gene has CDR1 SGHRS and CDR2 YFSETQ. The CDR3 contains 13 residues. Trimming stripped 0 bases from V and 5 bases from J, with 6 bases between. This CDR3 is CASSLAPDQPQHF. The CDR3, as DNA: TGCGCCAGCAGCTTGGCCCCGGATCAGCCCCAGCATTTT.

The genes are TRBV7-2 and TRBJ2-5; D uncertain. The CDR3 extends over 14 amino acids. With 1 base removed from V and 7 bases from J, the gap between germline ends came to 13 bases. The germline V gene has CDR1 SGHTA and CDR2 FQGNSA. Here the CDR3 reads CASSLGQSTRTQYF. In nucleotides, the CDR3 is TGTGCCAGCAGCTTAGGGCAGTCCACCCGGACCCAGTACTTC. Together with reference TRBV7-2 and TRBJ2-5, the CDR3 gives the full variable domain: GAGVSQSPSNKVTEKGKDVELRCDPISGHTALYWYRQSLGQGLEFLIYFQGNSAPDKSGLPSDRFSAERTGGSVSTLTIQRTQQEDSAVYLCASSLGQSTRTQYFGPGTRLLVL.

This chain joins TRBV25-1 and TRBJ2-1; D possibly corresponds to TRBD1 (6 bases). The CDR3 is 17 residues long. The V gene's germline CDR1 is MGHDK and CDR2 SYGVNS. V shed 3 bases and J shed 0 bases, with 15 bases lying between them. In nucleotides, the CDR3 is TGTGCCAGCAGTGACAGTACAGGGCTGAGCTCCTACAATGAGCAGTTCTTC. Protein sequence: CASSDSTGLSSYNEQFF.